This T cell receptor beta chain was identified in a study of T cells after posttransplantation cyclophosphamide. The naive gate required viable CD3+CD4+ or CD3+CD8+ cells with CCR7+CD45RA+CD45RO-CD95-CD27+CD28+ phenotype. The CDR3 is 22 residues long. V was pared by 2 bases and J by 3 bases, with 27 bases of the junction left unmatched. CDR1 and CDR2 (germline): MGHRA, YSYEKL. Only in-frame clones appear in the TCRdb table, and some are missing; sequencing was by immunoSEQ multiplex PCR. In the table there are some 20,000 clones, less than 99% of which are singletons. This TCR was recovered from a man in his forties or fifties in good health, CMV-negative, and a related stem cell transplant donor. The rearrangement joins TRBV4-1 to TRBJ2-7; 8 bases match TRBD1. The sequencing input was naive CD4+ T cells sorted from PBMCs. As DNA, the CDR3 is TGCGCCAGCAGCCAAACTGAAATATCAGGGGGCCGGGGCCTATTACGGGACTACGAGCAGTACTTC. Translated, it gives CASSQTEISGGRGLLRDYEQYF.